Detailed here is one T cell receptor beta chain. The antigen is not known. The record originates from a study of shared clonotypes between healthy human individuals. The study's findings and limits: An expected dependence of interdonor clonotype sharing on sequencing depth was noted. Larger estimated richness was generally recorded for naive subsets relative to memory subsets.

TCRdb's table, derived via immunoSEQ multiplex PCR, lists solely in-frame clones and lacks some. The data show roughly 380,000 clones, 90% to 97% seen once. The germline CDR1 and CDR2 sequences are SEHNR and FQNEAQ (reference sequence). V shed 1 base, J shed 0 bases, and the junction held 6 bases outside the gene matches. CDR3 length: 18 amino acids. The rearrangement joins TRBV7-9 to TRBJ2-3; 11 bases align to TRBD2. This receptor was taken from a man younger than 45 in good health. The sample consisted of memory CD8+ T cells sorted from blood. Subset reported: CD45RO+ cells pooled with CCR7-negative TemRA cells. CDR3 in DNA: TGTGCCAGCAGCTTAGTAGCCGGGACTAGCGGAAGCACAGATACGCAGTATTTT. Protein: CASSLVAGTSGSTDTQYF.